The 21 T cell receptor beta chains given below trace back to one sample, sequenced in a study of Tregs in tolerant kidney transplant recipients. The repertoire was sequenced with immunoSEQ multiplex PCR; TCRdb's copy has only in-frame clones and lacks some. The data hold about 240,000 clones, with about 80% observed a single time. The sample was CD4+ T cells from blood. The source of these receptors is a human donor in good health.

The chain employs TRBV6-5 and TRBJ1-5; TRBD1 matches 8 bases. Germline V gene sequence: CDR1 MNHEY, CDR2 SVGAGI. J gave up 5 bases and V 6 bases, and 6 bases lay outside the gene matches. The CDR3 totals 14 residues. The CDR3 region is CASRTGQGDQPQHF. The CDR3 nucleotides are TGTGCCAGCAGAACCGGACAGGGAGATCAGCCCCAGCATTTT.

The genes are TRBV7-9 and TRBJ2-7; 14 bases are a match to TRBD2. Germline assignment: CDR1 SEHNR and CDR2 FQNEAQ (reference sequence). With V trimmed by 5 bases and J by 2 bases, 2 bases remained unmatched. CDR3 length: 15 residues. CDR3 sequence (DNA): TGTGCCAGCAGCAAGACTAGCGGGAGGGCCTACGAGCAGTACTTC. Its translation is CASSKTSGRAYEQYF.

The gene calls are TRBV6-6 and TRBJ2-1, with 10 positions matching TRBD2. The CDR3 loop spans 13 amino acids. V shed 8 bases, J shed 6 bases, and the junction held 4 bases outside the gene matches. Germline values: CDR1 MNHNY, CDR2 SVGAGI (reference sequence). CDR3 sequence: CASGEREGNEQFF. CDR3 DNA: TGTGCCAGCGGAGAGCGGGAGGGCAATGAGCAGTTCTTC.

V and J are TRBV18 and TRBJ1-2, with 12 positions matching TRBD1. With V trimmed by 4 bases and J by 2 bases, 8 bases remained unmatched. The CDR3 contains 17 residues. Germline CDR1 reads KGHSH; CDR2 reads LQKENI. The CDR3 region is CASSLGTGGRVNYGYTF. The CDR3 DNA reads TGTGCCAGCTCACTCGGGACAGGGGGCCGCGTAAACTATGGCTACACCTTC.

This chain uses TRBV5-4 with TRBJ1-2; 7 bases are shared with TRBD1. The J segment lost 1 base and the V segment lost 4 bases, leaving 7 bases of the junction unmatched. Germline CDR1 reads SGHNT; CDR2 reads YYREEE (reference sequence). This CDR3 comprises 15 residues. This CDR3 reads CASSPSGQFNYGYTF. CDR3 in DNA: TGTGCCAGCAGCCCTTCGGGACAGTTTAACTATGGCTACACCTTC.

The chain combines TRBV7-9 with TRBJ2-3; D is perhaps TRBD1 (5 bases). CDR1 and CDR2 (germline): SEHNR, FQNEAQ (reference sequence). CDR3 length equals 17 residues. Trimming removed 1 base at V and 2 bases at J, with 16 bases between. The CDR3 region is CASSLGLDRTATDTQYF. The CDR3 DNA reads as TGTGCCAGCAGCTTAGGCCTCGACAGAACCGCCACAGATACGCAGTATTTT.

V and J are TRBV18 and TRBJ1-1; 7 bases fit TRBD1. This CDR3 has 15 amino acids. J was trimmed by 1 base and V by 6 bases; bases with no gene match: 8. The V gene's germline CDR1 is KGHSH and CDR2 LQKENI. CDR3 loop: CASSTGAGGNTEAFF. The CDR3 nucleotides are TGTGCCAGCTCCACAGGGGCGGGGGGGAACACTGAAGCTTTCTTT. The full variable domain, its missing parts supplied by reference TRBV18 and TRBJ1-1, is NAGVMQNPRHLVRRRGQEARLRCSPMKGHSHVYWYRQLPEEGLKFMVYLQKENIIDESGMPKERFSAEFPKEGPSILRIQQVVRGDSAAYFCASSTGAGGNTEAFFGQGTRLTVV.

In its sample, this clone was seen once. The sample carries other DNA sequences with the same CDR3. The gene calls are TRBV5-6 and TRBJ1-5; D perhaps matches TRBD1 (5 bases). The CDR3 consists of 15 residues. Looked up from germline, CDR1 is SGHDT and CDR2 is YYEEEE. V shed 4 bases and J shed 2 bases, with 13 bases lying between them. The CDR3 reads CASSATGDGNQPQHF. Here the CDR3 DNA reads TGTGCCAGCAGCGCCACGGGGGATGGCAATCAGCCCCAGCATTTT.

This clone was found once. The sample carries other DNA sequences with the same CDR3. This sequence joins TRBV6-5 and TRBJ1-1; 9 bases map to TRBD1. Per the germline V gene, CDR1 is MNHEY and CDR2 is SVGAGI. Losses at the gene ends were 5 bases for V and 4 bases for J; bases not matched to a gene: 5. This CDR3 contains 14 residues. CDR3 sequence (DNA): TGTGCCAGCAGTACGGACAGGGGAGGCACTGAAGCTTTCTTT. This codes for CASSTDRGGTEAFF.

The chain uses TRBV25-1 and TRBJ2-1; D is perhaps TRBD2 (6 bases). The CDR3 runs to 16 residues. Germline loops: CDR1 MGHDK, CDR2 SYGVNS. The V end lost 3 bases, the J end lost 8 bases, and 20 bases lay between the germline ends. The CDR3 loop is CASSDAGTGSYHEQFF. The DNA for the CDR3 is TGTGCCAGCAGTGATGCGGGGACGGGATCTTACCATGAGCAGTTCTTC.

This clone was seen only once. V is TRBV11-2 and J is TRBJ2-3; a possible D gene is TRBD1 (6 bases). V lost 2 bases, J lost 3 bases, and 12 bases lay in between. The CDR3 is made up of 15 amino acids. Germline lookup yields CDR1 SGHAT and CDR2 FQNNGV. CDR3 in amino acids: CASSLQGWRTDTQYF. In nucleotides, the CDR3 is TGTGCCAGCAGCTTACAGGGGTGGCGTACAGATACGCAGTATTTT.

The chain uses TRBV5-6 and TRBJ1-3, with TRBD1 matching 7 bases. The trim removed 3 bases at V and 0 bases at J, leaving 3 bases unmatched. This CDR3 spans 15 amino acids. Germline V CDR1 and CDR2: SGHDT, YYEEEE. The CDR3 DNA reads as TGTGCCAGCAGCTCCACAGGGGTCTCTGGAAACACCATATATTTT. It translates to CASSSTGVSGNTIYF.

CDR3 bases: TGTGCCAGCAGCAAGCGGACAGGGGGGATTATCGGGGAGCTGTTTTTT. Its translation: CASSKRTGGIIGELFF. J is TRBJ2-2 and V is TRBV7-2; 10 bases fit TRBD1. The CDR3 has 16 residues. Germline V gene sequence: CDR1 SGHTA, CDR2 FQGNSA. With 5 bases clipped from V and 7 bases from J, the junction kept 10 bases outside the gene matches.

This clone has more than one count but fewer than ten. This chain connects TRBV10-3 to TRBJ2-3, with 7 positions matching TRBD2. This CDR3 spans 15 amino acids. V lost 1 base, J lost 3 bases, and 4 bases stayed unmatched. CDR1 and CDR2 (germline): ENHRY, SYGVKD. CDR3 loop: CAISELGGSTDTQYF. In DNA form, the CDR3 reads TGTGCCATCAGTGAGTTGGGGGGGTCTACAGATACGCAGTATTTT.

This clone was counted a single time. The chain combines TRBV7-9 with TRBJ2-5, with 8 nucleotides matching TRBD1. V shed 4 bases, J shed 1 base, and the junction held 2 bases outside the gene matches. This CDR3 region has 14 residues. CDR1 is SEHNR, CDR2 FQNEAQ, per germline (reference sequence). CDR3 nucleotides: TGTGCCAGCAGCTCGGGACAGGCCCAAGAGACCCAGTACTTC. Its protein product is CASSSGQAQETQYF.

The rearrangement joins TRBV5-8 to TRBJ1-2, with TRBD1 as a possible D gene (5 bases). Trimming pared 5 bases from V and 2 bases from J, leaving 16 bases between. This CDR3 spans 15 amino acids. The germline V gene has CDR1 SGHTS and CDR2 YDEGEE. CDR3 sequence: CASSSPRQYNYGYTF. CDR3 in DNA: TGTGCCAGCAGTTCACCAAGACAGTACAACTATGGCTACACCTTC.

The chain joins TRBV15 to TRBJ1-5, with D perhaps matching TRBD1 (6 bases). The CDR3 has 19 amino acids. Germline CDR1 is LNHNV and CDR2 is YYDKDF (reference sequence). Deletions cut 0 bases from V and 5 bases from J, with 23 bases between. The CDR3, as DNA: TGTGCCACCAGCAGAGATTCAGGCAGGGGAATAGGGAGCCATCAGCCCCAGCATTTT. The encoded protein is CATSRDSGRGIGSHQPQHF. The full variable domain, completed using reference TRBV15 and TRBJ1-5, is DAMVIQNPRYQVTQFGKPVTLSCSQTLNHNVMYWYQQKSSQAPKLLFHYYDKDFNNEADTPDNFQSRRPNTSFCFLDIRSPGLGDTAMYLCATSRDSGRGIGSHQPQHFGDGTRLSIL.

This sequence joins TRBV19 and TRBJ1-1; D is uncertain. Germline loops: CDR1 LNHDA, CDR2 SQIVND (reference sequence). There are 14 residues in the CDR3. Trimming shortened V by 6 bases and J by 4 bases, and 15 bases separated the two germline ends. The CDR3 reads CASSSLGHVTEAFF. The CDR3 bases are TGTGCCAGTAGCAGCCTAGGCCACGTCACTGAAGCTTTCTTT. Full variable domain (rest looked up from reference TRBV19 and TRBJ1-1): DGGITQSPKYLFRKEGQNVTLSCEQNLNHDAMYWYRQDPGQGLRLIYYSQIVNDFQKGDIAEGYSVSREKKESFPLTVTSAQKNPTAFYLCASSSLGHVTEAFFGQGTRLTVV.

This sequence joins TRBV6-5 and TRBJ1-5, with TRBD1 identical over 9 bases. The V segment lost 5 bases and the J segment 7 bases; nucleotides outside the gene matches: 9. The CDR3 is 15 amino acids. Germline assignment: CDR1 MNHEY and CDR2 SVGAGI. CDR3 sequence: CASSPQTGGYQPQHF. CDR3 in DNA: TGTGCCAGCAGTCCTCAGACAGGGGGATACCAGCCCCAGCATTTT.

This sequence joins TRBV6-1 and TRBJ1-2; D possibly corresponds to TRBD1 (5 bases). Germline V gene sequence: CDR1 MNHNS, CDR2 SASEGT. The CDR3 covers 15 residues. The V and J ends lost 4 bases and 5 bases respectively, with 17 bases between them. CDR3 coding DNA: TGTGCCAGCAGTGTAGGCCTGAGGGACGGATATGGCTACACCTTC. Protein product: CASSVGLRDGYGYTF.

The chain uses TRBV5-1 and TRBJ2-7, with 9 bases matching TRBD1. Looked up from germline, CDR1 is SGHRS and CDR2 is YFSETQ. The CDR3 loop spans 16 amino acids. V lost 0 bases, J lost 2 bases, and 6 bases stayed unmatched. CDR3 residues: CASSLVPGQGAYEQYF. The CDR3 region has the DNA TGCGCCAGCAGCTTGGTTCCGGGACAGGGAGCCTACGAGCAGTACTTC.